The 5 T cell receptor beta chains below were found in one sample sequenced in a study of blood T cell repertoires in COVID-19. Produced via immunoSEQ multiplex PCR; TCRdb's table is partial and in-frame only. The profile shows some 270,000 clones, around 90% of them singletons. Sequenced input: PBMCs or T cells enriched from blood (not recorded which). Receptors originate from a woman between 40 and 55 years old who had recovered from COVID-19.

V and J are TRBV18 and TRBJ2-7; 8 bases map to TRBD1. Trimming took 4 bases from V and 10 from J; bases not matched to a gene: 18. CDR1 is KGHSH and CDR2 is LQKENI in the germline V gene. This CDR3 is built from 16 residues. CDR3: CASSLQLPGQAVYQYF. CDR3 nucleotide sequence: TGTGCCAGCTCACTGCAACTTCCGGGACAGGCCGTATACCAGTACTTC.

This chain connects TRBV7-3 to TRBJ1-1; TRBD1 might be the D (6 bases). The CDR3 totals 14 residues. V gave up 1 base and J gave up 3 bases, with 9 bases separating them. The germline gives CDR1 SGHTA, CDR2 FQGTGA. The CDR3 sequence is CASSLKQGDTEAFF. The DNA of the CDR3 is TGTGCCAGCAGCTTAAAACAGGGCGACACTGAAGCTTTCTTT.

The chain couples TRBV29-1 to TRBJ2-7; 9 positions agree with TRBD1. Germline CDR1 is SQVTM and CDR2 is ANQGSEA. The length of the CDR3 is 13 residues. J was trimmed by 3 bases and V by 5 bases; bases with no gene match: 5. This CDR3 is CSVSQGQGYEQYF. The CDR3 bases are TGCAGCGTTAGTCAGGGACAGGGCTACGAGCAGTACTTC.

This clone is a singleton in its sample. The CDR3 protein is CASSLSNNEQFF. CDR3 DNA sequence: TGTGCCAGCAGCTTATCTAACAATGAGCAGTTCTTC. The rearrangement links TRBV11-2 to TRBJ2-1; D is uncertain. The CDR3 totals 12 residues. V lost 2 bases to trimming and J lost 5 bases, with 4 bases between them. The germline gives CDR1 SGHAT, CDR2 FQNNGV.

This chain uses TRBV5-1 with TRBJ2-2, with 10 nucleotides matching TRBD2. CDR1 SGHRS and CDR2 YFSETQ come from the germline V gene. The CDR3 consists of 19 residues. The junction had 14 bases not matched to a gene; V was cut back by 0 bases and J by 6 bases. As DNA, the CDR3 is TGCGCCAGCAGCTTGGAACCAGCGGGAGGGGTCACGTTGGCCGGGGAGCTGTTTTTT. Translated: CASSLEPAGGVTLAGELFF.